This T cell receptor beta chain was retrieved from a study of blood T cell repertoires in COVID-19. About the research overall: Some COVID-19 samples were acute and others convalescent; all came from the United States, Italy and Spain.

The table came from immunoSEQ multiplex PCR; TCRdb's copy has only in-frame clones and leaves some out. The sample lists over 150,000 clones, roughly four fifths seen once, with 10% to 15% in the top ten. Unmatched junction bases numbered 6, after V lost 4 bases and J lost 6 bases. Germline CDR1 reads SGHTA; CDR2 reads FQGNSA. This CDR3 is built from 14 residues. Participants were aged 18 to 89 years from 24 US areas. What the recovered Cohort 3 donors had was two negative PCRs, clearance, or symptom resolution. The V call is TRBV7-2, the J call TRBJ1-2; the match to TRBD1 covers 9 bases. The TCR originated in a man aged 35 to 55 who had recovered from COVID-19. Sequenced: PBMCs or T cells enriched from blood (not recorded which). This chain's CDR3 is CASSYRDRDNGYTF. Written as DNA, the CDR3 is TGTGCCAGCAGCTACCGGGACAGGGATAATGGCTACACCTTC.